The rows below give T cell receptor beta chains drawn from one sample of a study of T-cell reconstitution after alpha-beta-depleted transplantation in children. TCRdb reprocessed the PCR reads via MiXCR and lists one record per CDR3 protein. The sample shows approximately 17,000 distinct CDR3 sequences, about 7.6% of them seen only once. The sequencing used PBMCs, mostly from graft donor cells, collected 60 days after TCRalphabeta/CD19-depleted stem cell transplant. The receptors originated from a boy younger than two who had a stem cell transplant for Wiskott-Aldrich syndrome, so the T cells may come from the graft donor. CDR3s include the opening cysteine and the closing phenylalanine or tryptophan. The D gene is left open where the match is weak. Some rows have no size entry. The others give once, few or many, or a class for an expanded clone.

.	TRBV6-5	14	many	TRBJ1-5	TGTGCCAGCAGTTACGGGGGAGGGAATCAGCCCCAGCATTTT	CASSYGGGNQPQHF
TRBD2	TRBV20-1	13	few	TRBJ2-1	TGCAGTGCTAGAGATTTGACTAGCGGGATGGGGTTCTTC	CSARDLTSGMGFF
.	TRBV10-3	13	many	TRBJ2-5	TGTGCCATCAGAGGCCTCGGACGGGAGACCCAGTACTTC	CAIRGLGRETQYF
.	TRBV2	15	many	TRBJ1-4	TGTGCCAGCAGTGAAAATAGCCAGGGTTTCGGAAAACTGTTTTTT	CASSENSQGFGKLFF
.	TRBV7-9	13	medium-sized	TRBJ1-5	TGTGCCAGCAGCTTGTTTGCCGATCAGCCCCAGCATTTT	CASSLFADQPQHF
.	TRBV7-9	11	many	TRBJ1-1	TGTGCCAGCACCTCCACTGTCCCGGCTTTCTTT	CASTSTVPAFF
.	TRBV9	15	many	TRBJ1-2	TGTGCCAGCAGCGTAGGAAGGGTTTGGGACTATGGCTACACCTTC	CASSVGRVWDYGYTF
.	TRBV11-2	13	few	TRBJ2-7	TGTGCCAGCAGCTTTGTCCATACCTACGAGCAGTACTTC	CASSFVHTYEQYF
.	TRBV11-3	15	few	TRBJ2-1	TGTGCCAGCAGCCCCTCAGGGGAAGGAATGAATGAGCAGTTCTTC	CASSPSGEGMNEQFF
TRBD1	TRBV5-1	16	many	TRBJ1-1	TGCGCCAGCAGTCAGGGACAGGGGTTGACAATGGCTGAAGCTTTCTTT	CASSQGQGLTMAEAFF
.	TRBV20-1	13	many	TRBJ2-7	TGCAGTGCTACCCGAGCCCCAGGGTACGAGCAGTACTTC	CSATRAPGYEQYF
TRBD1	TRBV4-1	15	many	TRBJ2-1	TGCGCCAGCAGAATAGGACAGGGGTTCTACCATGAGCAGTTCTTC	CASRIGQGFYHEQFF
TRBD1	TRBV5-6	15	few	TRBJ2-6	TGTGCCAGCAGCTTGACAGGGGGTGGGGCCAACGTCCTGACTTTC	CASSLTGGGANVLTF
.	TRBV6-5	13	few	TRBJ2-7	TGTGCCAGCAGTTACTCGAGTAAATACGAGCAGTACTTC	CASSYSSKYEQYF
.	TRBV7-9	16	few	TRBJ1-1	TGTGCCAGCAGCTTAGCGTATGGCAGGGGAAACACTGAAGCTTTCTTT	CASSLAYGRGNTEAFF
.	TRBV20-1	15	many	TRBJ1-4	TGCAGTGCTAGAGATCCTTCAGGGAGGGGTGAAAAACTGTTTTTT	CSARDPSGRGEKLFF
TRBD1	TRBV20-1	17	few	TRBJ1-2	TGCAGTGCTAGAGGAAGTCGCGCCGGGACAGGGGTTGGGGGCTACACCTTC	CSARGSRAGTGVGGYTF
TRBD2	TRBV20-1	16	.	TRBJ2-1	TGCAGTGCTAGGTTGCACCTAGCGGGTCTCTACAATGAGCAGTTCTTC	CSARLHLAGLYNEQFF
TRBD1	TRBV5-1	18	many	TRBJ1-5	TGCGCCAGCAGCTCGGACAGGGTTACCAAGTATAGCAATCAGCCCCAGCATTTT	CASSSDRVTKYSNQPQHF
TRBD2	TRBV20-1	13	few	TRBJ2-5	TGCAGTGCTAGACTAGCGGGAGTGGAGACCCAGTACTTC	CSARLAGVETQYF
TRBD2	TRBV5-1	16	many	TRBJ2-3	TGCGCCAGCAGCTTAGGACTAGCGGGCTCCGCAGATACGCAGTATTTT	CASSLGLAGSADTQYF
.	TRBV19	13	many	TRBJ2-4	TGTGCCAGTAGTAAGGGTGAGAGAAACATTCAGTACTTC	CASSKGERNIQYF
TRBD2	TRBV20-1	16	many	TRBJ2-5	TGCAGTGCTAGAGCCCGGACTAGGGCTCTCCAAGAGACCCAGTACTTC	CSARARTRALQETQYF
.	TRBV12-3/TRBV12-4	14	many	TRBJ1-3	TGTGCCAGCAGTTTATCTGCAGGGGGAAACACCATATATTTT	CASSLSAGGNTIYF
.	TRBV7-2	14	few	TRBJ2-5	TGTGCCAGCAGCTTTATACCTACCCAAGAGACCCAGTACTTC	CASSFIPTQETQYF
.	TRBV5-1	14	.	TRBJ1-1	TGCGCCAGCAGCTTACTGTCCGTGAACACTGAAGCTTTCTTT	CASSLLSVNTEAFF
.	TRBV27	15	many	TRBJ1-1	TGTGCCAGCAGTTTATACGCAGGCGGGGACACTGAAGCTTTCTTT	CASSLYAGGDTEAFF
.	TRBV20-1	14	.	TRBJ1-4	TGCAGTGCTGGGGACTGGTCAACTAATGAAAAACTGTTTTTT	CSAGDWSTNEKLFF
TRBD1	TRBV28	16	many	TRBJ2-5	TGTGCCAGCACCGATGTACCGGGACAGGGTATCCAGACCCAGTACTTC	CASTDVPGQGIQTQYF
TRBD2	TRBV29-1	14	many	TRBJ2-1	TGCAGCGTGACTAGCGGGGGGATTTACAATGAGCAGTTCTTC	CSVTSGGIYNEQFF
TRBD2	TRBV2	15	.	TRBJ2-1	TGTGCCAGCAGTCTAGCGGAAAGCTCCTACAATGAGCAGTTCTTC	CASSLAESSYNEQFF
TRBD1	TRBV18	14	many	TRBJ2-7	TGTGCCAGCTCACCCGGACAGGAACCATACGAGCAGTACTTC	CASSPGQEPYEQYF
TRBD1	TRBV6-2/TRBV6-3	14	.	TRBJ2-1	TGTGCCAGCAGTTTTTCACAGGGGGCCAATGAGCAGTTCTTC	CASSFSQGANEQFF
.	TRBV18	12	few	TRBJ1-5	TGTGCCAGCTCACCACCGGGAAAGCCCCAGCATTTT	CASSPPGKPQHF
.	TRBV30	14	.	TRBJ2-4	TGTGCCTGGGATCATAAGGGTCCCAAAAACATTCAGTACTTC	CAWDHKGPKNIQYF
.	TRBV20-1	10	few	TRBJ2-7	TGCAGTGCTTTGGGCTACGAGCAGTACTTC	CSALGYEQYF
TRBD2	TRBV20-1	15	few	TRBJ2-7	TGCAGTGCTTCACCGGGACTAGCGGGACCCTACGAGCAGTACTTC	CSASPGLAGPYEQYF
.	TRBV4-2	15	many	TRBJ1-6	TGTGCCAGCAGCCCCCTCATACAGGGTAGATCACCCCTCCACTTT	CASSPLIQGRSPLHF
TRBD2	TRBV3-1	16	many	TRBJ2-1	TGTGCCAGCAGCCAAGGGATTGGACTAGCGGGAGATGAGCAGTTCTTC	CASSQGIGLAGDEQFF
.	TRBV11-2	16	many	TRBJ2-1	TGTGCCAGCAGCTCCGGTCAAGCGACAAACTACAATGAGCAGTTCTTC	CASSSGQATNYNEQFF
.	TRBV7-8	16	many	TRBJ2-7	TGTGCCAGCAGCTTAGTTCCGCGGCAGGGGCCCTACGAGCAGTACTTC	CASSLVPRQGPYEQYF
.	TRBV5-1	14	.	TRBJ1-2	TGCGCCAGCAGCTCTGCAGGTCCTAACTATGGCTACACCTTC	CASSSAGPNYGYTF
.	TRBV20-1	14	few	TRBJ1-1	TGCAGTGGACCCCTCCCTGGGGGGAACACTGAAGCTTTCTTT	CSGPLPGGNTEAFF
.	TRBV30	15	few	TRBJ2-3	TGTGCCTGGAGTCCCTCCCCGTCCCAGGGGACTACGCAGTATTTT	CAWSPSPSQGTTQYF